Each of the 9 T cell receptor beta chains below was sequenced from the same sample in a study of cytomegalovirus exposure and HLA in healthy donors. Assay used: immunoSEQ multiplex PCR; TCRdb lists only in-frame clones, some missing. The sample consists of 150,000 to 200,000 clones, around four fifths of them appearing once. Sequencing input: PBMCs. These receptors all come from a man aged 18 to 35 in good health and CMV-seropositive.

The V and J genes are TRBV7-9 and TRBJ2-7; 10 nucleotides line up with TRBD1. The length of the CDR3 is 15 residues. J gave up 4 bases and V 1 base, and 4 bases lay outside the gene matches. Germline CDR1 SEHNR, CDR2 FQNEAQ (reference sequence). As DNA, the CDR3 is TGTGCCAGCAGCTTAGGACAGGGGGCAGTGTACGAGCAGTACTTC. Encoded protein: CASSLGQGAVYEQYF.

The chain uses TRBV5-1 and TRBJ2-7, with 8 nucleotides matching TRBD1. Germline-derived CDR1 and CDR2 are SGHRS and YFSETQ. Unmatched junction bases numbered 15, after V lost 4 bases and J lost 3 bases. The CDR3 spans 17 residues. The CDR3 region has the DNA TGCGCCAGCAGCCCCTACGTAAGGGACAGGATAATCTACGAGCAGTACTTC. It codes for CASSPYVRDRIIYEQYF. The complete variable domain, with remaining parts taken from reference TRBV5-1 and TRBJ2-7, reads KAGVTQTPRYLIKTRGQQVTLSCSPISGHRSVSWYQQTPGQGLQFLFEYFSETQRNKGNFPGRFSGRQFSNSRSEMNVSTLELGDSALYLCASSPYVRDRIIYEQYFGPGTRLTVT.

In this sample, this clone turned up a few times. This chain links TRBV5-6 with TRBJ1-2; 10 nucleotides align to TRBD1. J lost 9 bases, V lost 4 bases, and 9 bases had no gene match. The germline gives CDR1 SGHDT, CDR2 YYEEEE. This CDR3 comprises 14 residues. The CDR3 sequence is CASSVGTGDFRYTF. CDR3 DNA: TGTGCCAGCAGCGTTGGGACAGGGGATTTTCGCTACACCTTC.

The chain employs TRBV9 and TRBJ2-1, with a tentative D call TRBD2 (5 bases). V was shortened by 5 bases and J by 5 bases, with 11 bases between the two germline ends. The germline CDR1 and CDR2 sequences are SGDLS and YYNGEE. The CDR3 sequence is 13 residues long. Here the CDR3 reads CASSGSGDNEQFF. The CDR3 region has the DNA TGTGCCAGCAGTGGTTCCGGGGACAATGAGCAGTTCTTC.

The V and J genes are TRBV9 and TRBJ2-1; TRBD2 agrees at 8 bases. This CDR3 contains 15 residues. The germline V gene has CDR1 SGDLS and CDR2 YYNGEE. J gave up 9 bases and V 2 bases, and 10 bases lay outside the gene matches. The CDR3 DNA follows: TGTGCCAGCAGCGTGCAAGCGGGAGTTGGAGGTGAGCAGTTCTTC. Residues: CASSVQAGVGGEQFF.

The sample holds one count of this clone. The chain links TRBV10-2 to TRBJ2-5; D is unclear. V lost 6 bases and J 4 bases, leaving 6 bases between the germline ends. The germline V gene encodes CDR1 WSHSY and CDR2 SAAADI. CDR3 size: 11 residues. CDR3 in amino acids: CASRRGETQYF. CDR3 coding DNA: TGCGCCAGCAGGAGAGGAGAGACCCAGTACTTC.

This clone turned up a few times. The chain joins TRBV30 to TRBJ1-1, with D tentatively TRBD1 (6 bases). There are 13 residues in the CDR3. CDR1 is GTSNPN, CDR2 SVGIG, per germline (reference sequence). The V gene lost 1 base and the J gene lost 1 base, with 7 bases spanning the gap. CDR3 DNA: TGTGCCTGGAGTGACAGGGCGAACACTGAAGCTTTCTTT. Translating it yields CAWSDRANTEAFF.

The chain combines TRBV2 with TRBJ1-4; possibly TRBD1 for D (6 bases). Germline V gene sequence: CDR1 SNHLY, CDR2 FYNNEI. This CDR3 region has 17 residues. V was shortened by 3 bases and J by 0 bases, with 14 bases between the two germline ends. CDR3 nucleotides: TGTGCCAGCAGTGATCAGGGGCGTACTTCAACTAATGAAAAACTGTTTTTT. Translating it yields CASSDQGRTSTNEKLFF.

This sequence joins TRBV30 and TRBJ2-5; weak D call: TRBD2 (6 bases). Germline loops: CDR1 GTSNPN, CDR2 SVGIG (reference sequence). The CDR3 sequence is 15 residues long. V gave up 3 bases and J gave up 4 bases, with 18 bases separating them. The CDR3 here is CAWRPGLGPRETQYF. The DNA for the CDR3 is TGTGCCTGGAGGCCGGGACTTGGACCGAGAGAGACCCAGTACTTC.